The clone carrying this TCR beta chain was recorded many times. Its antigen is currently unknown. TCRdb re-called the 5' RACE reads through MiXCR, storing one row per CDR3 protein. Seen here are 25,000 to 30,000 distinct CDR3 sequences, 3.3% observed once, and the top ten hold 7%. V was clipped by 7 bases and J by 6 bases; unmatched bases: 5. The CDR3 consists of 12 residues. Germline loops: CDR1 MNHNY, CDR2 SVGAGI (reference sequence). This record belongs to a study of neurological immune-mediated disorders. Whole-study context: Of the approximately 34 patients who had multiple sclerosis, approximately 31 had the relapsing-remitting form and 3 had the secondary progressive form.

Whole-study results and caveats: The absence of shared CDR3 amino acid sequences among expanded clones across subjects suggests private repertoires in all groups.

Material: PBMCs. The V and J genes are TRBV6-6 and TRBJ2-7; TRBD1 aligns across 8 bases. The sequence was obtained from a woman aged 25 to 45 with multiple sclerosis. The CDR3 sequence: CASTQGAIEQYF. The CDR3 DNA follows: TGTGCCAGCACCCAGGGGGCAATCGAGCAGTACTTC.